This T cell receptor (beta chain) was obtained from a study of T cells and Merkel cell carcinoma outcomes (dated by TCRdb to 2018 to 2020). Concerning the study at large: The study looked at whether the tumor T-cell repertoire and T-cell density could predict clinical outcome in patients with Merkel cell carcinoma.

The samples were taken from patients with Merkel cell carcinoma. Concerning this clone itself: What this receptor recognizes is not known. The record has no base qualities; no much larger clone is one base away.

From the germline V gene (reference sequence), CDR1 is SGHKS and CDR2 is YYEKEE. Trimming takes 0 bases from V and 1 base from J, and the germline ends sit 6 bases apart. Measured from the cysteine to the phenylalanine, the CDR3 is 14 residues long. Only the CDR3 part of the read is kept: 42 bases, read in frame from the first base. The study at large found these results: The combination of T-cell repertoire features and T-cell density was reported to predict clinical outcomes in patients with Merkel cell carcinoma.

Receptor amplification or capture employed the immunoSEQ multiplex PCR assay. The immuneACCESS repertoire file appears here via TCRdb, limited to in-frame rearrangements. These files lack a portion of the clones; in checked studies, under half of the deficit traces to unresolved V genes, and the cause of the others is not known. For this sample there are some 19,000 clones; roughly 80% appear just once. The ten top clones hold over 3% of the sample. The receptor's source is a human donor with Merkel cell carcinoma. Sample: tumor tissue from Merkel cell carcinoma. The V and J genes are TRBV5-5 and TRBJ2-3; TRBD2 is a possible D gene, resting on 6 matching bases. The CDR3 loop reads CASSLERGTDTQYF. The nucleotide sequence reads TGTGCCAGCAGCTTGGAGCGGGGCACAGATACGCAGTATTTT.